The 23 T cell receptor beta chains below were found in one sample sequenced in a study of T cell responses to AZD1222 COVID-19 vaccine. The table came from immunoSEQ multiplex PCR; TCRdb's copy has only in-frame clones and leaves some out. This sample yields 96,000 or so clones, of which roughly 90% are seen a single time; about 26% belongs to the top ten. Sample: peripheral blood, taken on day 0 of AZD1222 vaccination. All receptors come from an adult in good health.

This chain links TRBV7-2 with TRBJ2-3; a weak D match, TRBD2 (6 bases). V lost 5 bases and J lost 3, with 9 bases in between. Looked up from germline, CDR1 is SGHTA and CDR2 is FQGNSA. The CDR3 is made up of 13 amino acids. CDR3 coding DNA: TGTGCCAGCAGCAGCCGGGAGACAGATACGCAGTATTTT. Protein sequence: CASSSRETDTQYF.

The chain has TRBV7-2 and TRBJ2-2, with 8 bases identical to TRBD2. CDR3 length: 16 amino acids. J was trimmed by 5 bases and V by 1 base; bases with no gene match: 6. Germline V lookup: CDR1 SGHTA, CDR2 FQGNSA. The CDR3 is CASSLVSGAGTGELFF. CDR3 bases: TGTGCCAGCAGCTTAGTTAGCGGGGCCGGGACCGGGGAGCTGTTTTTT.

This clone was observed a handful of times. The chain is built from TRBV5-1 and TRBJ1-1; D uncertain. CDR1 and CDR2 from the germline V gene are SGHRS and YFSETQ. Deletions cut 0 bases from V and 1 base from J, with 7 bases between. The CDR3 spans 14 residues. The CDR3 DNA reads TGCGCCAGCAGCTTGGGACGGACGAACACTGAAGCTTTCTTT. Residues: CASSLGRTNTEAFF.

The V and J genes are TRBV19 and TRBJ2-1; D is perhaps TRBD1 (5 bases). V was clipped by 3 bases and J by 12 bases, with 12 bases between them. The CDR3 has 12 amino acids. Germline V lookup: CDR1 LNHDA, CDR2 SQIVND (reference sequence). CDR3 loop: CASSMSPQGQFF. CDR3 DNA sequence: TGTGCCAGTAGTATGTCGCCCCAGGGGCAGTTCTTC.

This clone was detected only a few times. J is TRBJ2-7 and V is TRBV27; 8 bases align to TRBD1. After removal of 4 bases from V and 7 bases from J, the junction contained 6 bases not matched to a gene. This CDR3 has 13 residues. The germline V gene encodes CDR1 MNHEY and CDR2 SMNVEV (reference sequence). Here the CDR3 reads CASSSRQGWEQYF. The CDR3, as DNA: TGTGCCAGCAGTTCCCGACAGGGGTGGGAGCAGTACTTC.

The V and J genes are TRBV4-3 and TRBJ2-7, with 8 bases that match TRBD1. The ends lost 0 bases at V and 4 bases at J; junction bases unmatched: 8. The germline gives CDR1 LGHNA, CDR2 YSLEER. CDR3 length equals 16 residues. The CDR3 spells CASSQDRGTGGYEQYF. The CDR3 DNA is TGCGCCAGCAGCCAAGATCGCGGAACAGGGGGGTACGAGCAGTACTTC.

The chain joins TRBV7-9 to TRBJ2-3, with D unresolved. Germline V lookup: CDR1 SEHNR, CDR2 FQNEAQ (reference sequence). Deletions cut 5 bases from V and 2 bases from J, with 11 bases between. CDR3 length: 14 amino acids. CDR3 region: CASSLPRVTDTQYF. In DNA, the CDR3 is TGTGCCAGCAGCCTTCCGCGAGTCACAGATACGCAGTATTTT.

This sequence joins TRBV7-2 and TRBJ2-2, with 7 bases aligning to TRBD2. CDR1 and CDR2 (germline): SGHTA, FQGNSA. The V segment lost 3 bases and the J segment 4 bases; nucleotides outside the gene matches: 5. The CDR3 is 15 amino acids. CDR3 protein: CASSFGRGITGELFF. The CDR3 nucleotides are TGTGCCAGCAGCTTCGGGCGGGGGATCACCGGGGAGCTGTTTTTT.

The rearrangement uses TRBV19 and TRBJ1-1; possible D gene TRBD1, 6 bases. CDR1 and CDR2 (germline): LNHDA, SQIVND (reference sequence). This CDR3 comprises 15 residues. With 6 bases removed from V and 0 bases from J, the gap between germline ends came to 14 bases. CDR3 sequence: CASRDEQGVNTEAFF. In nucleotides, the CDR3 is TGTGCCAGTAGGGACGAACAGGGAGTGAACACTGAAGCTTTCTTT.

In DNA form, the CDR3 reads TGTGCCAGCAGCCCCTATAGCGGGGGCCCGAACACCGGGGAGCTGTTTTTT. This encodes CASSPYSGGPNTGELFF. The gene calls are TRBV11-2 and TRBJ2-2; 9 positions match TRBD2. Trimming cost V 5 bases and J 0 bases; bases outside gene matches: 7. Germline-derived CDR1 and CDR2 are SGHAT and FQNNGV. The length of the CDR3 is 17 residues.

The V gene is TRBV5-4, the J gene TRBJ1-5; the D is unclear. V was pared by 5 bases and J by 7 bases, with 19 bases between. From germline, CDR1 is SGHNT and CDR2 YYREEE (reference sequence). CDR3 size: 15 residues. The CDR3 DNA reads TGTGCCAGCAGTCCCGACACCAGCAAGGACCAGCCCCAGCATTTT. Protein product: CASSPDTSKDQPQHF.

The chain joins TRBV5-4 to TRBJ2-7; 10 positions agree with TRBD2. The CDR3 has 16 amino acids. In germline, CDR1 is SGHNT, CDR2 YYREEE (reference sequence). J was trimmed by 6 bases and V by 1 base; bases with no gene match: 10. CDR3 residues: CASSLRRSGLASEQYF. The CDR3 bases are TGTGCCAGCAGCTTGAGGAGGTCGGGACTAGCGTCCGAGCAGTACTTC.

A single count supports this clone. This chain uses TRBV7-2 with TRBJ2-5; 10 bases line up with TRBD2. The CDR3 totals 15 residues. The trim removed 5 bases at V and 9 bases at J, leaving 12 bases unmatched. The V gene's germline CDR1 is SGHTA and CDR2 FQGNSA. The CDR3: CASSARFSGGPAQYF. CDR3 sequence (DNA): TGTGCCAGCAGCGCCCGATTTAGCGGGGGGCCAGCCCAGTACTTC.

The CDR3: CASSLLGRADTQYF. The CDR3 region has the DNA TGTGCCAGCAGCCTGCTGGGGCGGGCAGATACGCAGTATTTT. The chain has TRBV5-5 and TRBJ2-3; D could derive from TRBD1 or TRBD2 (5 bases each). The germline V and J ends were trimmed by 4 bases and 4 bases, with 13 bases remaining between them. Looked up from germline, CDR1 is SGHKS and CDR2 is YYEKEE (reference sequence). This CDR3 contains 14 residues.

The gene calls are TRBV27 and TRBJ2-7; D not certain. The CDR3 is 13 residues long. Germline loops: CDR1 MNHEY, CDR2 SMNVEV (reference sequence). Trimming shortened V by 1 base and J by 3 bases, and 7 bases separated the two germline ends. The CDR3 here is CASSLFGSYEQYF. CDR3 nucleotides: TGTGCCAGCAGTTTATTCGGAAGCTACGAGCAGTACTTC.

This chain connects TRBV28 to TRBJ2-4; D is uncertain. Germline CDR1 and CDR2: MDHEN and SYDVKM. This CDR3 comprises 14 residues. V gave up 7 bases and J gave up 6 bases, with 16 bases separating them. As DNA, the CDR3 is TGTGCCAGCACCCTAAATGGGTTTCGAAACATTCAGTACTTC. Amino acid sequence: CASTLNGFRNIQYF.

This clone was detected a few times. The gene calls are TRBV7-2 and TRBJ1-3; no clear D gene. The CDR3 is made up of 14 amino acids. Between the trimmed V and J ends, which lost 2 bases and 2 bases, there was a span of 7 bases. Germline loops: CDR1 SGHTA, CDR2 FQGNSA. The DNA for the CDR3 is TGTGCCAGCAGCTTACAGGTGGCTGGAAACACCATATATTTT. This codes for CASSLQVAGNTIYF. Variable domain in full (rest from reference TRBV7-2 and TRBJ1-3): GAGVSQSPSNKVTEKGKDVELRCDPISGHTALYWYRQSLGQGLEFLIYFQGNSAPDKSGLPSDRFSAERTGGSVSTLTIQRTQQEDSAVYLCASSLQVAGNTIYFGEGSWLTVV.

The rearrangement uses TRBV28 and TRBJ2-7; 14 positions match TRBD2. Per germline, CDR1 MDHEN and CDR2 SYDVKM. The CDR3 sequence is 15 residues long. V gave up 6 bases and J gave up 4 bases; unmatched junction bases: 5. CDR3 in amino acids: CASREGTSGGYEQYF. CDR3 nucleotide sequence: TGTGCCAGCAGGGAGGGGACTAGCGGGGGTTACGAGCAGTACTTC.

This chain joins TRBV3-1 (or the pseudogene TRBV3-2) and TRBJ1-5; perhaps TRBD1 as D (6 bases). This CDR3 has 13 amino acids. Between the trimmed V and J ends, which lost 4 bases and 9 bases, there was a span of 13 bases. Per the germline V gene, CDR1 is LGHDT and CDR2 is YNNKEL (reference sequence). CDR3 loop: CASSRQTGSPQHF. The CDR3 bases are TGTGCCAGCAGCCGACAAACAGGGTCGCCCCAGCATTTT.

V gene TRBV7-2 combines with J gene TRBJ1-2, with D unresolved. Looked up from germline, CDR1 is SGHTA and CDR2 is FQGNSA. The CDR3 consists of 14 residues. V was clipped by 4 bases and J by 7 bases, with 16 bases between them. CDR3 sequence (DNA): TGTGCCAGCAGCTCCCAAGCGGGAACTGGTGGCTACACCTTC. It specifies CASSSQAGTGGYTF.

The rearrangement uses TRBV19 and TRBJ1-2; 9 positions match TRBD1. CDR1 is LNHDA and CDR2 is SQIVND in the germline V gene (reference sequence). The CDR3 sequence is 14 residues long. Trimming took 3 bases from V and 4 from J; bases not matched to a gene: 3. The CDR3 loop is CASSMWTGVYGYTF. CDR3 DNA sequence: TGTGCCAGTAGTATGTGGACAGGGGTCTATGGCTACACCTTC.

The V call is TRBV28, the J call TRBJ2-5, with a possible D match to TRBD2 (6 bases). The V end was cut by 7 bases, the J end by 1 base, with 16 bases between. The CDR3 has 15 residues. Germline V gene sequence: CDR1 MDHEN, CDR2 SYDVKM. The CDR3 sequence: CASKRLTRPQETQYF. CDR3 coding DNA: TGTGCCAGCAAGAGGTTGACTAGACCCCAAGAGACCCAGTACTTC. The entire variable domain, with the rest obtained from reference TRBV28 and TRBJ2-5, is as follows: DVKVTQSSRYLVKRTGEKVFLECVQDMDHENMFWYRQDPGLGLRLIYFSYDVKMKEKGDIPEGYSVSREKKERFSLILESASTNQTSMYLCASKRLTRPQETQYFGPGTRLLVL.

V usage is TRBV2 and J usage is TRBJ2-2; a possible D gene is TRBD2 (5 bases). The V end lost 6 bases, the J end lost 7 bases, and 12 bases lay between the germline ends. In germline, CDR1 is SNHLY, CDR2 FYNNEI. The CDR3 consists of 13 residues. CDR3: CASRRERDGELFF. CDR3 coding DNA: TGTGCCAGCAGAAGGGAGCGCGACGGGGAGCTGTTTTTT.